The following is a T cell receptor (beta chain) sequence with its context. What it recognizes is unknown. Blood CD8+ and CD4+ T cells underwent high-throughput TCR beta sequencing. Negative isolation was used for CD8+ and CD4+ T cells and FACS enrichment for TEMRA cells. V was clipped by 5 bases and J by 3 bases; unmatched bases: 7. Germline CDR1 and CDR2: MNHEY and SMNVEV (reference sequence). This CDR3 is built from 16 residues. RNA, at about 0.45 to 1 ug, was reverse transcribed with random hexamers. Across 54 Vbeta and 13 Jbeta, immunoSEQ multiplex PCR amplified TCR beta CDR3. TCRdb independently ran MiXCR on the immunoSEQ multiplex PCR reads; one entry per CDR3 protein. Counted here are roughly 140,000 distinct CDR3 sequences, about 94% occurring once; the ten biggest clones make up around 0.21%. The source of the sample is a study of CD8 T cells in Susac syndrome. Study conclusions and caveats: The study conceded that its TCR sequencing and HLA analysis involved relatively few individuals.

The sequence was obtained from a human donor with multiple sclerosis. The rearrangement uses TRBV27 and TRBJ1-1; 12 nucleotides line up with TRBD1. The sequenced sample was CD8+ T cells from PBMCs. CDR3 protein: CASSNRDRGLYTEAFF. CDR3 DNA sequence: TGTGCCAGCAGTAACCGGGACAGGGGGCTGTACACTGAAGCTTTCTTT.